Reported below is one T cell receptor (beta chain). In the study's own analysis: The authors estimated nucleated cell counts from reference gene primer amplification. Assay: immunoSEQ multiplex PCR; the TCRdb copy retains only in-frame clones and omits some. V and J calls and clone size are copied from that table; D and trimming were computed from the DNA. The sample has 270,000 or so clones, under 90% seen once; the top ten hold roughly 2.9%. The data are from a study of blood T cell repertoires in COVID-19. Study information: The United States, Italy and Spain were the sources of the acute and convalescent COVID-19 samples. T cells, B-cell-depleted T cells, or PBMCs provided the cDNA or gDNA that served as material.

The V gene lost 6 bases and the J gene lost 3 bases, with 9 bases spanning the gap. The germline V gene has CDR1 KGHSH and CDR2 LQKENI. This CDR3 is 12 amino acids long. Source material: peripheral blood. This chain joins TRBV18 and TRBJ2-7, with a possible D match to TRBD2 (5 bases). The TCR was taken from a woman in her sixties or seventies with active or convalescent COVID-19. The CDR3 loop is CASSPGVYEQYF. The CDR3 nucleotides read TGTGCCAGCTCCCCCGGGGTCTACGAGCAGTACTTC.